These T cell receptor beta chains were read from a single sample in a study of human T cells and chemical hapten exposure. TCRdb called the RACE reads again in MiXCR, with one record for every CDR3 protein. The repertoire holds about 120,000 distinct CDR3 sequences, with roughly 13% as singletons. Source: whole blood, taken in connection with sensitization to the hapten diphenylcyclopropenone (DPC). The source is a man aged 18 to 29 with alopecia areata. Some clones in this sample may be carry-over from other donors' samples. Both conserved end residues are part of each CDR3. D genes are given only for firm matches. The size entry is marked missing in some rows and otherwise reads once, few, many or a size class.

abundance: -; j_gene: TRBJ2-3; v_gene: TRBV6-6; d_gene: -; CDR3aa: CASSYSPEGGSDTQYF; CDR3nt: TGTGCCAGCAGTTACTCACCCGAGGGAGGCTCAGATACGCAGTATTTT
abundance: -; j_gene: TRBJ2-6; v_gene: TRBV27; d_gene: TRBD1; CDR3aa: CASTPRRQGDNSGANVLTF; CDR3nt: TGTGCCAGCACCCCAAGGCGACAGGGCGATAACTCTGGGGCCAACGTCCTGACTTTC
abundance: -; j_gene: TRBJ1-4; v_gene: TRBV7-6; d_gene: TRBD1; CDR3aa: CASSFVRGRGPITTNEKLFF; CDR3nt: TGTGCCAGCAGCTTTGTCCGAGGCAGGGGGCCCATCACAACTAATGAAAAACTGTTTTTT
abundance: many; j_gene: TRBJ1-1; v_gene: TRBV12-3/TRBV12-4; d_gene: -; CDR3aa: CASSSGLNTEAFF; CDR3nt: TGTGCCAGCAGCTCTGGATTGAACACTGAAGCTTTCTTT
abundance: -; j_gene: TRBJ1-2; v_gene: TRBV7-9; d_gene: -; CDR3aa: CASSLSSLGYTF; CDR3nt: TGTGCCAGCAGCTTGTCGTCTCTCGGCTACACCTTC
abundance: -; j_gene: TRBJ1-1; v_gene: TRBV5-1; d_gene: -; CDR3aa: CASSLVGGSNTEAFF; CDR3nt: TGCGCCAGCAGCTTGGTCGGAGGGTCGAACACTGAAGCTTTCTTT
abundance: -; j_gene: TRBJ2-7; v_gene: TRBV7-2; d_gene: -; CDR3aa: CASIGREQTYEQYF; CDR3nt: TGTGCCAGCATAGGAAGGGAGCAGACCTACGAGCAGTACTTC
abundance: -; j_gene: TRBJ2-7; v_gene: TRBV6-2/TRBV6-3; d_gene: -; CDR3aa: CASSLRGGTSYEQYF; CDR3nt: TGTGCCAGCAGTTTGCGGGGTGGTACCTCCTACGAGCAGTACTTC
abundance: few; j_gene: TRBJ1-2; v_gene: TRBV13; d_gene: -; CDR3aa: CASSMPQTYGYTF; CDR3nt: TGTGCCAGCAGCATGCCGCAGACCTATGGCTACACCTTC
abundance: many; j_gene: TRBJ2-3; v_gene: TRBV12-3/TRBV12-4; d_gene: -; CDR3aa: CASSSLRLDFHTDTQYF; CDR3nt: TGTGCCAGCAGTTCATTGCGCCTAGACTTCCACACAGATACGCAGTATTTT